The source of this TCR beta chain is a study of blood T cells in healthy people across ages (dated by TCRdb to about 2015). Describing the broader study: In model experiments, roughly one uniquely barcoded TCR beta cDNA molecule per two T cells was captured by template switching. To avoid experimental bias, donors of different ages were randomly spread across the sequencing lanes. For two donors (one aged 18 to 29 and one aged 80 or older), the study analyzed two additional independent replicas of 1 million unique cDNA reads from the same blood draw. The donors were split into four age groups: young (average around 15 years), middle-aged (39), aged (approximately 59) and long-lived (over 75). The study measured age-related changes in TCR beta repertoire diversity using deep sequencing normalized with unique cDNA molecular identifiers. Here is what the overall study found, with its caveats: Because profiling used bulk unsorted PBMCs, naive and antigen-experienced compartments could not be compared conclusively. Compared with the aged group, the long-lived group had more naive CD4+ T cells, fewer expanded clones and increased TCR diversity, a pattern suggesting age selection. Estimates of total diversity from one million sequenced T cells were regarded as lower bounds and underestimates. Donor CMV infection status was unknown, potentially confounding age-related changes in expanded clonotypes. Observed TCR beta diversity per million T cells fell roughly linearly with age, and a significant reduction was already apparent by age around 39. The percentage of naive T cells measured by flow cytometry correlated strongly with observed TCR beta diversity.

Library method: 5' RACE. Sequencing took place on an Illumina HiSeq 2500. A second PCR of roughly 7 to 11 cycles was performed with a sample-barcoded 5' primer and a J-beta primer mix. Each TCR beta cDNA molecule received a unique molecular identifier from a template-switch 5' adaptor carrying 12 random nucleotides. Each sample yielded at least 3 million CDR3-containing paired-end reads. All of the RNA was converted into first-strand cDNA using the Mint cDNA synthesis kit, with a TRBC-specific oligonucleotide serving as the primer. Following uracil-DNA glycosylase treatment, all cDNA underwent a first 18-cycle PCR with the universal primers M1SS and BC2_uni_R. In the original analysis: Normalization of each sample was performed by random selection of 1 million high-quality reads, each carrying a distinct molecular identifier. Instead of being binned into consensus sequences, reads with shared molecular identifiers were discarded. MiTCR, with a Q25 quality threshold and the strictest error-elimination algorithm, was used for CDR3 identification, clonotype clustering and error correction. A nonparametric unseen species model using Euler transformation provided a lower-bound estimate of total TCR beta diversity. TCRdb ran its own pipeline on the public reads, namely fastp trimming at Q25 and MiXCR clone calling, and kept in-frame beta chains. Every entry covers one CDR3 protein and lists the most common genes and DNA from its rows. These V and J calls are TCRdb output, not the study's own analysis. For this sample there are about 1.8 million distinct CDR3 sequences; around half appear just once. About 2.1% of the sample is held by the ten biggest clonotypes.

The 40 or so donors, aged about 6 to 90 years, were systemically healthy Caucasian individuals from Russia. Each donor gave about 9.2 milliliters of peripheral blood, drawn into EDTA-treated Vacutainer tubes. Ficoll-Paque density-gradient centrifugation was used to isolate PBMCs, with at least 7 million per sample. Trizol reagent was used to extract total RNA from the PBMCs, yielding at least 6 micrograms per sample. For every donor, an aliquot of PBMCs went through flow cytometry to measure the percentages of naive CD45RAhigh/CD27high T cells. Reading from cysteine to phenylalanine, the CDR3 counts 12 amino acids. Just CDR3 DNA is preserved here, 36 bases in frame from base 1. CDR1 and CDR2, per the germline V gene (reference sequence), are SSHAT and FNYEAQ. For this clonotype: It has no known antigen specificity. The record has no base qualities; no much larger clone is one base away.

The sequenced material came from blood. The chain is encoded by TRBV7-7 joined to TRBJ2-5; the D gene lacks a confident call. The source is a woman aged 40 to 50 in good health. The CDR3 reads CASGPGQETQYF. The nucleotide sequence is TGTGCTAGTGGACCTGGCCAAGAGACCCAGTACTTC.